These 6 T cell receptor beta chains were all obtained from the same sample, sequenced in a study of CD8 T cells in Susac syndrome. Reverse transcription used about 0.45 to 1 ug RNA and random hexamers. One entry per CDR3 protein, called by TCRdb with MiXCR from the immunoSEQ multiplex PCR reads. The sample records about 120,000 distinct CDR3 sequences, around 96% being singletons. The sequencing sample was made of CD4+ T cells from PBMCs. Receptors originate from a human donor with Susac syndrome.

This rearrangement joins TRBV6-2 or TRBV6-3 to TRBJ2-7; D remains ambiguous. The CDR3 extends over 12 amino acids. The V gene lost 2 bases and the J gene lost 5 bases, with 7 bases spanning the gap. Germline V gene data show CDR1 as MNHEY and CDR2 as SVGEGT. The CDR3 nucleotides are TGTGCCAGCAGTTACAGGGTCCACGAGCAGTACTTC. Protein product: CASSYRVHEQYF.

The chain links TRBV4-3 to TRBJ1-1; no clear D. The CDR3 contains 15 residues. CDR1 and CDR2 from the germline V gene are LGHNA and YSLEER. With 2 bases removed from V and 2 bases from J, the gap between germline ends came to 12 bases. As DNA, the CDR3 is TGCGCCAGCAGCCAAACATCTTACGGTAACACTGAAGCTTTCTTT. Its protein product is CASSQTSYGNTEAFF.

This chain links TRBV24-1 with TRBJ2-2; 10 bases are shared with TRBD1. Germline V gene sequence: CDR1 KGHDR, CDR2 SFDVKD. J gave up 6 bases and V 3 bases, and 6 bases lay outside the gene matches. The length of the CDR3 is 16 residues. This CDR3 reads CATSDRRTGGSGELFF. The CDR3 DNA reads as TGTGCCACCAGTGATCGACGGACAGGGGGGTCCGGGGAGCTGTTTTTT.

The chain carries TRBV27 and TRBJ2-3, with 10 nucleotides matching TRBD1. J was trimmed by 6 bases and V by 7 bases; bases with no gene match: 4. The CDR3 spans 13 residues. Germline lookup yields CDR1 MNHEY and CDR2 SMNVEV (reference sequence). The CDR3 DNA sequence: TGTGCCAGCAACCGACAGGGGGCGGATACGCAGTATTTT. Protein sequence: CASNRQGADTQYF.

The CDR3, as DNA: TGTGCCAGCAGCCAAGACGAGTTGTTTAGTTGGATCGGTGAAGCTTTCTTT. Translating gives CASSQDELFSWIGEAFF. The chain couples TRBV14 to TRBJ1-1, with no clear D. Germline V gene lookup returns CDR1 SGHDN and CDR2 FVKESK. V lost 0 bases and J 7 bases, leaving 21 bases between the germline ends. This CDR3 spans 17 amino acids.

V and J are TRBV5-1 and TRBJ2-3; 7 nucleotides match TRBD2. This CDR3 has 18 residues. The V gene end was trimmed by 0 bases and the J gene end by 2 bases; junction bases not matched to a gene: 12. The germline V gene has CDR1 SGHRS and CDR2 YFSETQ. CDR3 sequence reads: CASSLDGASGGVTDTQYF. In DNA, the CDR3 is TGCGCCAGCAGCTTGGATGGCGCTAGCGGAGGAGTCACAGATACGCAGTATTTT.